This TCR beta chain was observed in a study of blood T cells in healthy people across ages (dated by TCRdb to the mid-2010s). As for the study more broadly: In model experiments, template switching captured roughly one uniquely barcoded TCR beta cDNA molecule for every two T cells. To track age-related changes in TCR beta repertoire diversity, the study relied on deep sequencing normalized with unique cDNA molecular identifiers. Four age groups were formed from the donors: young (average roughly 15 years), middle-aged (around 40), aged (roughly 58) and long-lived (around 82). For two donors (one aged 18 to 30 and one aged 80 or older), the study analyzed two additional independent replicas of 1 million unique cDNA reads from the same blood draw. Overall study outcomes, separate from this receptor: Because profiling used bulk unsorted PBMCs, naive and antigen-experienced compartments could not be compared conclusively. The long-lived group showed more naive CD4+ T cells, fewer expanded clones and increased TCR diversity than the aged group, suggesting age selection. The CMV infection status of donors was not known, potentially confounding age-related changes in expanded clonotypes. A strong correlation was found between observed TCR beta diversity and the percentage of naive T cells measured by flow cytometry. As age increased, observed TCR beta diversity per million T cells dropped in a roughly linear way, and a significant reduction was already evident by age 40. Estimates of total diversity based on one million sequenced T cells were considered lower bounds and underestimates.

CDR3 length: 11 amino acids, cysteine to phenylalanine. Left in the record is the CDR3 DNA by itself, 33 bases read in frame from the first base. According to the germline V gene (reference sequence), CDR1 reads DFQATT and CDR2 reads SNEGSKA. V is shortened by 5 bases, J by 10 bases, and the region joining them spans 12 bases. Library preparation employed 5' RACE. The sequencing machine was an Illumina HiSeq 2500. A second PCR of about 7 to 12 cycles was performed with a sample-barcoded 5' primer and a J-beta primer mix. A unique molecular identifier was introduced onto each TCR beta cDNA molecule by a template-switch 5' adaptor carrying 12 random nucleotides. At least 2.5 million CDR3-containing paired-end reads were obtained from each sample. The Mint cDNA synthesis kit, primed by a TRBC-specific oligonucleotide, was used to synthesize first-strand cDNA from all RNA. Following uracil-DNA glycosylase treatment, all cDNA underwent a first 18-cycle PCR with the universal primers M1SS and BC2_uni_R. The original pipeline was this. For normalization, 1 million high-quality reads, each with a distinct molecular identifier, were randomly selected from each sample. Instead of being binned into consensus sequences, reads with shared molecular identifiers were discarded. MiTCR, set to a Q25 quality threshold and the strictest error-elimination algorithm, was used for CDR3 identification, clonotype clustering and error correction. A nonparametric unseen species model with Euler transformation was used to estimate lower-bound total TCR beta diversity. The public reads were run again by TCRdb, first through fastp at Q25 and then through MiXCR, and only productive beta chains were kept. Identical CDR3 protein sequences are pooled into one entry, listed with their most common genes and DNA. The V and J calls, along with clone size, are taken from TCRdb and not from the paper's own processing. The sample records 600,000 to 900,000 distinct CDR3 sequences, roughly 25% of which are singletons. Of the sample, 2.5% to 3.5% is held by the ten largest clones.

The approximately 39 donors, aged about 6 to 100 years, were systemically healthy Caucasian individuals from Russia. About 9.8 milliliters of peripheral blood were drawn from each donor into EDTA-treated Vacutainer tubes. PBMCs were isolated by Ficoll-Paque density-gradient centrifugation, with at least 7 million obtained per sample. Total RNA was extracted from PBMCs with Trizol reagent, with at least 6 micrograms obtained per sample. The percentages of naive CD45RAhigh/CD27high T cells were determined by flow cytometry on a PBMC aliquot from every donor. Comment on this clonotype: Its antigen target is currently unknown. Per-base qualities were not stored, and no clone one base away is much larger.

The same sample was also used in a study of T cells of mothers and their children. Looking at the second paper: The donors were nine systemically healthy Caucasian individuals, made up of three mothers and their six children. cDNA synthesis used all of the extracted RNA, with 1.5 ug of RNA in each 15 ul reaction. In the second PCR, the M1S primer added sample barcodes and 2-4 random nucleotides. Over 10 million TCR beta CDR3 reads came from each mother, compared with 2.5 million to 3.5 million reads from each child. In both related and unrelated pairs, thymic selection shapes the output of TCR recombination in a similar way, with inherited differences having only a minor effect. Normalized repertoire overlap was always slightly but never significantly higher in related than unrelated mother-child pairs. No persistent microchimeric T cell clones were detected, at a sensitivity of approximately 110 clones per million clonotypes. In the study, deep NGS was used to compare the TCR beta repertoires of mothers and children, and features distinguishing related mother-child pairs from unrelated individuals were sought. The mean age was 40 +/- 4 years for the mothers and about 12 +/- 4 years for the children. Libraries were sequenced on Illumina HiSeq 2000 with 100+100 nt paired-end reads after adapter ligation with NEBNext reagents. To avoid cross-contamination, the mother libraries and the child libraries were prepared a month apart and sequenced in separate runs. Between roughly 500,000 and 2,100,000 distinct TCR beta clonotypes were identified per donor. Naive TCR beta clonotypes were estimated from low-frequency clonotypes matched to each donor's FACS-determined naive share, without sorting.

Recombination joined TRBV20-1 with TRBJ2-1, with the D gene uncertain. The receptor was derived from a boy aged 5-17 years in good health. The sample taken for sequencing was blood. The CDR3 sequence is CSAASEGEQFF. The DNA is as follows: TGCAGTGCTGCATCAGAAGGGGAGCAGTTCTTC.